A single sample is the source of the 11 T cell receptor beta chains below, sequenced in a study of PD-1 blockade in classical Hodgkin lymphoma. Some clones are missing from TCRdb's copy, which holds only in-frame ones; the method was immunoSEQ multiplex PCR. The data contain some 41,000 clones, approximately 90% of them singletons. The patients all showed relapse after autologous stem cell transplantation, while their brentuximab vedotin exposure varied. The starting material was peripheral blood mononuclear cells (PBMCs), obtained before the second cycle of nivolumab. These receptors originate from a human donor with classical Hodgkin lymphoma.

This chain links TRBV5-4 with TRBJ2-3; the match to TRBD2 covers 7 bases. V lost 2 bases to trimming and J lost 0 bases; unmatched junction nucleotides: 12. The CDR3 is made up of 18 amino acids. Germline values: CDR1 SGHNT, CDR2 YYREEE (reference sequence). The CDR3 region is CASSLIGRIQSSTDTQYF. The CDR3 DNA sequence: TGTGCCAGCAGCTTAATCGGGAGGATCCAATCTAGCACAGATACGCAGTATTTT.

The count of this clone is one. The gene calls are TRBV6-1 and TRBJ2-1; the match to TRBD2 covers 13 bases. The J segment lost 10 bases and the V segment lost 3 bases, leaving 3 bases of the junction unmatched. The germline gives CDR1 MNHNS, CDR2 SASEGT. This CDR3 is 14 amino acids long. The CDR3 protein is CASSEGLAGTEQFF. In DNA form, the CDR3 reads TGTGCCAGCAGTGAGGGACTAGCGGGGACAGAGCAGTTCTTC.

The rearrangement uses TRBV2 and TRBJ2-7, with TRBD1 identical over 8 bases. This CDR3 has 13 residues. In germline, CDR1 is SNHLY, CDR2 FYNNEI. V was pared by 7 bases and J by 6 bases, with 8 bases of the junction left unmatched. The CDR3 here is CASTPDRVSEQYF. In DNA, the CDR3 is TGTGCCAGCACCCCGGACAGGGTTAGCGAGCAGTACTTC.

V usage is TRBV6-5 and J usage is TRBJ2-2; a weak D match, TRBD1 (5 bases). The CDR3 runs to 14 residues. Deletions cut 6 bases from V and 0 bases from J, with 8 bases between. CDR1 and CDR2 (germline): MNHEY, SVGAGI. CDR3 amino acids: CASRQASNTGELFF. CDR3 nucleotides: TGTGCCAGCAGACAGGCCTCGAACACCGGGGAGCTGTTTTTT.

The chain has TRBV6-4 and TRBJ2-1; TRBD1 is a possible D gene (5 bases). V was pared by 5 bases and J by 5 bases, with 13 bases between. Germline CDR1 MRHNA, CDR2 SNTAGT. The CDR3 has 14 residues. The chain's CDR3 is CASSLDISHNEQFF. The CDR3 bases are TGTGCCAGCAGTCTGGACATCAGTCACAATGAGCAGTTCTTC.

V is TRBV29-1 and J is TRBJ1-1; possible D gene TRBD1, 6 bases. CDR3 length: 13 amino acids. Germline V CDR1 and CDR2: SQVTM, ANQGSEA. V lost 4 bases and J lost 5, with 14 bases in between. Here the CDR3 reads CSVGQGRGTEAFF. The CDR3 DNA follows: TGCAGCGTTGGTCAGGGGCGGGGGACTGAAGCTTTCTTT.

V is TRBV2 and J is TRBJ1-1; no firm D call. Germline V gene sequence: CDR1 SNHLY, CDR2 FYNNEI. The CDR3 is made up of 14 amino acids. Trimming took 3 bases from V and 4 from J, leaving 12 bases between them. CDR3 in DNA: TGTGCCAGCAGTGACAGACTTGCTAGCACTGAAGCTTTCTTT. Protein product: CASSDRLASTEAFF.

This chain joins TRBV21-1 and TRBJ1-5; the tabulated D call, TRBD1, remains unverified against the DNA. TRBV21-1 represents a pseudogene. CDR3 length equals 16 residues. The CDR3 DNA reads TGTGCCAGCAGCAATAGACAGGGGCGACGGACTCAGCCCCAGCATTTT. Its protein is CASSNRQGRRTQPQHF.

About this clone itself: The junction shows a germline mismatch at one end, possibly a read error. J is TRBJ2-5 and V is TRBV18; TRBD1 aligns across 10 bases. CDR3 length: 14 amino acids. The V gene's germline CDR1 is KGHSH and CDR2 LQKENI. In nucleotides, the CDR3 is TGTGCCAGCTCGCCACGGGACAGGGGAGAGACCCAGTACTTC. Translating it yields CASSPRDRGETQYF.

In this sample, this clone turned up a few times. This chain joins TRBV2 and TRBJ2-7, with TRBD2 identical over 10 bases. Germline assignment: CDR1 SNHLY and CDR2 FYNNEI. The trim removed 4 bases at V and 5 bases at J, leaving 5 bases unmatched. There are 14 residues in the CDR3. The CDR3 nucleotides read TGTGCCAGCAGTGTGGGACTAGCGAACGACGAGCAGTACTTC. Protein sequence: CASSVGLANDEQYF.

The V call is TRBV4-1, the J call TRBJ2-2, with 11 bases fitting TRBD2. The CDR3 totals 17 residues. Trimming removed 1 base from V and 0 bases from J; junction bases left unmatched: 1. Per germline, CDR1 MGHRA and CDR2 YSYEKL. The CDR3 loop is CASSQGLAGTNTGELFF. In DNA form, the CDR3 reads TGCGCCAGCAGCCAAGGACTAGCGGGAACGAACACCGGGGAGCTGTTTTTT.